This TCR beta chain is drawn from a study of blood T cell repertoires in COVID-19. Clones were sequenced by immunoSEQ multiplex PCR, and TCRdb holds only the in-frame ones, with some missing. The sample holds about 92,000 clones; about 80% are singletons and the top ten take 10%. J lost 0 bases, V lost 6 bases, and 4 bases had no gene match. The CDR3 totals 15 residues. Germline V lookup: CDR1 MDHEN, CDR2 SYDVKM. This clone occurred once. The sequence came from a woman aged 65 to 85 with acute or convalescent COVID-19. The V call is TRBV28, the J call TRBJ2-1, with 8 bases that match TRBD2. Sequencing was performed on peripheral blood. The CDR3 DNA reads TGTGCCAGCAGGGGACGGGGGGGCTCCTACAATGAGCAGTTCTTC. As protein: CASRGRGGSYNEQFF.